This TCR beta chain originates from a study of CD8+ T cells in alopecia areata (dated by TCRdb to the late 2010s). In the study overall: The treated patients took part in an open-label pilot trial in which moderate-to-severe alopecia areata was treated with oral tofacitinib at 5 to 10 mg twice daily. Patients received tofacitinib for 6 to 18 months and were then followed off drug for 6 months to check for delayed response and recurrence. In treated patients, disease severity was measured using the SALT score, which gives the percentage of scalp surface area affected. To study T cell clonal expansion in alopecia areata, the researchers applied high-throughput TCRbeta sequencing to both the C3H/HeJ mouse model and human patients. Human TCRbeta sequencing covered scalp tissue and sorted CD4+ and CD8+ peripheral blood T cells from patchy and totalis/universalis alopecia areata patients and healthy controls. Tofacitinib-treated patients had biopsies at baseline and at 4 and 24 weeks of treatment, with a later scalp biopsy in several patients. Scalp clonality was compared among normal scalp (n=4), patchy alopecia areata scalp (n=8), and alopecia totalis/universalis scalp (n=8). RNA was extracted with the PAXgene miRNA kit for fixed scalp, the miRNeasy kit for PBMCs, and the RNeasy kit for mouse skin. TCRbeta CDR3 regions were amplified by immunoSEQ multiplex PCR with 35 Vbeta forward and 13 Jbeta reverse primers.

Per the germline V gene, SGHVS is the CDR1 and FQNEAQ is the CDR2. V loses 3 bases at its end and J loses 2 bases; junction bases beyond the gene matches: 8. Taken from cysteine to phenylalanine, the CDR3 has 16 residues. The entry retains the CDR3 DNA only, 48 bases that are in frame from base 1. Summary of the overall study and its limitations: Shared TCR sequences between patients were less evident than in mice, which may be partly attributable to HLA diversity in the patient population. During tofacitinib treatment, many expanded lesional clones stuck around in both scalp and blood, and this persistence may partly explain why relapse happens after treatment is stopped. Compared with normal scalp, lesional scalp had higher clonality and more expanded CD8+ clones, particularly in alopecia totalis/universalis, a pattern that suggests antigenic drive. The treated cohort was small, with a single nonresponder, so links between baseline CD8+ expansion and response need larger studies. Tofacitinib significantly lowered scalp clonality and the number of expanded CD8+ clones among the top 100 scalp clones. Scalp TCR repertoire analysis is complicated because resident alphabeta T cells in normal human skin are also sequenced, whereas mouse skin is dominated by gammadelta T cells.

The sample's treatment or condition label, decoded: oral pan-JAK inhibitor, 5-10 mg twice daily. Lesional scalp punch biopsies and peripheral blood were collected from alopecia areata patients. PBMCs were isolated by density centrifugation and stained for CD3, CD4 and CD8, after which CD4+ and CD8+ T cells were sorted on a FACSAria. The table lists this clone with a few counts. The antigen it recognizes is unknown. Nothing much larger sits one base from this clone, and base qualities are not available. Library generation was performed with the immunoSEQ multiplex PCR assay. RNA was extracted from all samples and reverse transcribed into cDNA, which served as template for TCR sequencing. First-strand cDNA was synthesized with SuperScript III using a 2:1 mix of oligo-dT and random hexamers. A synthetic immune receptor repertoire was used to assess amplification bias, and residual bias was removed computationally. In the authors' own workflow: After raw reads were preprocessed to remove errors, the CDR3 was defined following IMGT conventions as running from the conserved cysteine to phenylalanine. Clonality was computed as 1 minus the Shannon entropy, with the entropy normalized by log2 of the number of productive unique TCRs. Whether each scalp clone was CD4 or CD8 was inferred by checking scalp TCRbeta sequences against the CD4 and CD8 repertoires from sorted blood. This is the immuneACCESS table as TCRdb keeps it, with only in-frame sequences that have V and J called. A part of the clones is gone; compared with another copy, unresolved V genes explain less than half, and the rest is unexplained. V, J and clone size reflect that table, while D and trimming were determined from the DNA. A total of about 180,000 clones appear in this sample, around 51% of them only once. The ten top clones hold around a tenth of the sample.

Sequencing used CD8+ T cells sorted from blood, obtained around week 54, from a patient treated with tofacitinib. This clonotype was sampled from a human donor with alopecia areata. The chain joins TRBV7-8 to TRBJ2-7; 9 nucleotides in the junction match TRBD1. This receptor has the CDR3 CASSLGTGTGTYEQYF. The DNA sequence is as follows: TGTGCCAGCAGCTTGGGGACCGGGACAGGGACCTACGAGCAGTACTTC.